These 8 T cell receptor beta chains originate from one sample sequenced in a study of vaccination and CD4 T cells after COVID-19. The antigens of these receptors remain unknown. Sequenced with the Oncomine TCR Beta short-read assay was DNA taken from cultured CD4+ T cells. TCRdb recomputed calls from the PCR reads with MiXCR, one row per CDR3 protein. The data show approximately 12,000 distinct CDR3 sequences, approximately 54% seen once. Treatment of the sample: roughly 10-day PBMC culture with coronavirus spike peptide pools or control peptides (ViraFEST assay). Sequenced here: cultured CD4+ T cells from blood, sampled after SARS-CoV-2 vaccination. All receptors derive from a human donor with COVID-19.

The CDR3 DNA sequence: TGTGCCAGCAGCTTGGATGGGGCCTCGGGGGAGACCCAGTACTTC. It encodes CASSLDGASGETQYF. V usage is TRBV5-4 and J usage is TRBJ2-5; D may be TRBD1 or TRBD2 (5 bases each). V was cut by 0 bases and J by 5 bases, with 14 bases left in between. Germline V lookup: CDR1 SGHNT, CDR2 YYREEE (reference sequence). The CDR3 sequence is 15 residues long.

The chain links TRBV14 to TRBJ2-6, with 8 bases that match TRBD1. The V segment lost 6 bases and the J segment 1 base; nucleotides outside the gene matches: 14. The CDR3 extends over 19 amino acids. Germline CDR1 and CDR2: SGHDN and FVKESK. Here the CDR3 DNA reads TGTGCCAGCAGGCCCAATCCGGGACAGGTATATTCTGGGGCCAACGTCCTGACTTTC. It specifies CASRPNPGQVYSGANVLTF.

The CDR3 DNA is TGCAGGGTCGGTTTCCCCTATGGCTACACCTTC. This codes for CRVGFPYGYTF. The chain carries TRBV20-1 and TRBJ1-2; no definite D call. The length of the CDR3 is 11 residues. Per the germline V gene, CDR1 is DFQATT and CDR2 is SNEGSKA (reference sequence).

The table lists this clonotype with a few counts. V is TRBV7-2 and J is TRBJ2-7; perhaps TRBD2 as D (5 bases). Between the trimmed V and J ends, which lost 4 bases and 1 base, there was a span of 11 bases. This CDR3 is built from 14 residues. In germline, CDR1 is SGHTA, CDR2 FQGNSA. The CDR3 spells CASSSLAESYEQYF. Written as DNA, the CDR3 is TGTGCCAGCAGCTCCCTAGCTGAGTCCTACGAGCAGTACTTC.

The chain carries TRBV30 and TRBJ1-5; D is uncertain. The germline V gene has CDR1 GTSNPN and CDR2 SVGIG (reference sequence). The CDR3 has 13 amino acids. Trimming removed 4 bases from V and 3 bases from J, with 10 bases in between. The CDR3 DNA reads as TGTGCCTGGAAACACGGAACCAATCAGCCCCAGCATTTT. It specifies CAWKHGTNQPQHF.

This sequence joins TRBV7-2 and TRBJ1-5; D not resolved. Per germline, CDR1 SGHTA and CDR2 FQGNSA. The CDR3 has 14 amino acids. V was cut by 0 bases and J by 5 bases, with 8 bases left in between. The CDR3 here is CASSLAGPYQPQHF. The CDR3 DNA follows: TGTGCCAGCAGCTTAGCAGGTCCTTATCAGCCCCAGCATTTT.

The V and J genes are TRBV11-2 and TRBJ2-2; tentatively, D is TRBD2 (6 bases). The CDR3 has 16 amino acids. V lost 1 base and J lost 2, with 11 bases in between. The germline V gene encodes CDR1 SGHAT and CDR2 FQNNGV. CDR3 protein: CASSLVRGVNTGELFF. The CDR3 DNA reads as TGTGCCAGCAGCTTAGTGCGGGGAGTCAACACCGGGGAGCTGTTTTTT.

This rearrangement joins TRBV6-2 or TRBV6-3 to TRBJ2-3; 7 nucleotides match TRBD2. The CDR3 runs 14 residues. With 6 bases clipped from V and 6 bases from J, the junction kept 9 bases outside the gene matches. Germline CDR1 and CDR2: MNHEY and SVGEGT. The CDR3 sequence is CASRGGGGGDTQYF. The CDR3 DNA sequence: TGTGCCAGCAGAGGCGGCGGGGGAGGGGATACGCAGTATTTT.